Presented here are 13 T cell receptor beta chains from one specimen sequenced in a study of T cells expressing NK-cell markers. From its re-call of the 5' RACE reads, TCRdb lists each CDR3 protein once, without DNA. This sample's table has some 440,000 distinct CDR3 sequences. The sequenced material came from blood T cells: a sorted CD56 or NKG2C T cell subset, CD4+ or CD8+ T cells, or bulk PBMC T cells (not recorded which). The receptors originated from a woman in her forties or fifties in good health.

The CDR3 reads CASSSAEAYGYTF. This chain joins TRBV7-3 and TRBJ1-2. The germline V gene has CDR1 SGHTA and CDR2 FQGTGA. CDR3 size: 13 residues.

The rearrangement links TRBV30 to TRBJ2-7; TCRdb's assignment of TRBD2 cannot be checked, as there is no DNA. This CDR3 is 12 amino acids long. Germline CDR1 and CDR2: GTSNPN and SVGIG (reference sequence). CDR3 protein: CAWSPAKYEQYF.

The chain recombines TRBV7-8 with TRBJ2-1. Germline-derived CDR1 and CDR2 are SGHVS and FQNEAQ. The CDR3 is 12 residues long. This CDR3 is CASSSGLNEQFF.

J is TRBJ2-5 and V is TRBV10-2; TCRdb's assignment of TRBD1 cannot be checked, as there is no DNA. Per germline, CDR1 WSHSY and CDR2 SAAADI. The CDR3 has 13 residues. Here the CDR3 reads CASSKGGVATQYF.

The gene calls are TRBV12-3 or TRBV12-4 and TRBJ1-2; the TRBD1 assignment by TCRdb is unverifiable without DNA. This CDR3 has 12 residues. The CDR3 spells CASYGQGGGYTF.

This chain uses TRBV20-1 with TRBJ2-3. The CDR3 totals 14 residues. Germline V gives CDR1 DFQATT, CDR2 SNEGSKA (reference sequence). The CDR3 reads CSARVPSGTDTQYF.

The CDR3 protein is CASSSSRAEAFF. The V and J genes are TRBV7-9 and TRBJ1-1. This CDR3 is built from 12 residues. Germline loops: CDR1 SEHNR, CDR2 FQNEAQ (reference sequence).

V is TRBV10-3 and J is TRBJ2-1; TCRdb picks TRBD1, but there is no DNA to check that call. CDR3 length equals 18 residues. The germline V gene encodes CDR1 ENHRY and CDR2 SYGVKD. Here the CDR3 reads CAIKRGLGRDRLYNEQFF.

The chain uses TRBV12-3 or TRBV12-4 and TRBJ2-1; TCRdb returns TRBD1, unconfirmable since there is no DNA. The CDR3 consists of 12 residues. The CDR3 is CASRTDYNEQFF.

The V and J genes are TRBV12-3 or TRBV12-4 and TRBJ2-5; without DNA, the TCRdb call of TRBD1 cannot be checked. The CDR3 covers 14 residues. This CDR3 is CASSPQAPWETQYF.

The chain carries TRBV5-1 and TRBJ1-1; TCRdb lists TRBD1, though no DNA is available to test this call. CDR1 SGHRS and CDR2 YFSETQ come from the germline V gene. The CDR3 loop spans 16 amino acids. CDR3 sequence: CASSLVGAARGTEAFF. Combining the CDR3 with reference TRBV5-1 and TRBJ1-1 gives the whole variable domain KAGVTQTPRYLIKTRGQQVTLSCSPISGHRSVSWYQQTPGQGLQFLFEYFSETQRNKGNFPGRFSGRQFSNSRSEMNVSTLELGDSALYLCASSLVGAARGTEAFFGQGTRLTVV.

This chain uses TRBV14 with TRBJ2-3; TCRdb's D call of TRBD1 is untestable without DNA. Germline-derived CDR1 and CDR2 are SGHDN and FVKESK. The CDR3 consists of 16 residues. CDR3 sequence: CASSQVNNPLRVSQYF. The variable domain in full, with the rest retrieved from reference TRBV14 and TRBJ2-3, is EAGVTQFPSHSVIEKGQTVTLRCDPISGHDNLYWYRRVMGKEIKFLLHFVKESKQDESGMPNNRFLAERTGGTYSTLKVQPAELEDSGVYFCASSQVNNPLRVSQYFGPGTRLTVL.

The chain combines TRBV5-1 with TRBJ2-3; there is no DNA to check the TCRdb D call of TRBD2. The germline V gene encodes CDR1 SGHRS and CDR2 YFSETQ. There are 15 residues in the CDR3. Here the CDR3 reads CASSSLAGEADTQYF.